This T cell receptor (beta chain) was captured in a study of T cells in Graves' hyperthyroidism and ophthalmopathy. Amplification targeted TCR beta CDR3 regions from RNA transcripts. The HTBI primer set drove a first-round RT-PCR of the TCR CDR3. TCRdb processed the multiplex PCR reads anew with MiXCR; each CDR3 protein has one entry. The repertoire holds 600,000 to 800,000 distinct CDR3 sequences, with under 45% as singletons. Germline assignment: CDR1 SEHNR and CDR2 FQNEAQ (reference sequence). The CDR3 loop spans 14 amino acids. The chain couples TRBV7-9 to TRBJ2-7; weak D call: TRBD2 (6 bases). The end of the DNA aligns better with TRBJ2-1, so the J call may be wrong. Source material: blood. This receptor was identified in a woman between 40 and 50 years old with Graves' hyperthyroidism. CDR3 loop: CASSLAGSPPEQFF. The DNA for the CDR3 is TGTGCCAGCAGCTTAGCCGGGAGCCCGCCCGAGCAGTTCTTC.